Listed below are T cell receptor beta chains from one sample, sequenced in a study of blood T cells in healthy people across ages. MiXCR was run by TCRdb on the 5' RACE reads, yielding one entry per CDR3 protein. Of some 1,000,000 distinct CDR3 sequences detected, roughly 24% appear once; the ten largest clones hold approximately 0.71%. These data also featured in a second study, about T cells of mothers and their children.

Sequencing was performed on blood. These receptors were obtained from a girl between 2 and 10 years old in good health. Both conserved end residues are part of each CDR3. D genes are given only for firm matches. Only part of the rows carry a size: once, few, many, or a class if the clone is expanded.

TRBJ2-5	TRBD2	TRBV20-1	-	CSARLILAGIQETQYF	TGCAGTGCTAGGCTGATACTAGCGGGGATTCAAGAGACCCAGTACTTC
TRBJ2-7	-	TRBV24-1	-	CATSARGDEQYF	TGTGCCACCAGTGCCAGAGGGGACGAGCAGTACTTC
TRBJ2-7	-	TRBV28	-	CASSLGRGHEQYF	TGTGCCAGCAGTTTAGGGCGCGGCCACGAGCAGTACTTC
TRBJ1-1	-	TRBV7-9	-	CATVEGPSIDTEAFF	TGTGCCACTGTGGAGGGGCCCTCTATAGACACTGAAGCTTTCTTT
TRBJ2-1	-	TRBV6-6	-	CASVSGNNEQFF	TGTGCCAGCGTTTCGGGAAACAATGAGCAGTTCTTC
TRBJ2-2	-	TRBV7-3	many	CASSSITGELFF	TGTGCTAGCAGCTCAATCACCGGGGAGCTGTTTTTT
TRBJ2-7	TRBD1	TRBV28	-	CASRPNRGSIYEQYF	TGTGCCAGCAGACCGAACAGGGGATCCATCTACGAGCAGTACTTC
TRBJ2-5	-	TRBV6-1	-	CASRRGWGQETQYF	TGTGCCAGCAGGAGAGGATGGGGACAAGAGACCCAGTACTTC
TRBJ2-7	-	TRBV6-5	-	CASSLTGNSQTGQYF	TGTGCCAGCAGCCTAACCGGGAACTCCCAAACGGGGCAGTACTTC
TRBJ2-5	-	TRBV29-1	few	CSVPATEETQYF	TGCAGCGTCCCCGCTACCGAAGAGACCCAGTACTTC
TRBJ2-1	TRBD2	TRBV20-1	-	CSARGAGGYNEQFF	TGCAGTGCTAGGGGGGCGGGAGGGTACAATGAGCAGTTCTTC
TRBJ2-7	TRBD2	TRBV9	few	CASSVETSASYEQYF	TGTGCCAGCAGCGTAGAGACTAGCGCCTCCTACGAGCAGTACTTC
TRBJ2-5	-	TRBV20-1	few	CSASGSAQETQYF	TGCAGTGCTAGCGGGAGCGCACAAGAGACCCAGTACTTC
TRBJ1-1	-	TRBV12-5	few	CASGLVVNREGSTEAFF	TGTGCTAGTGGTTTGGTAGTCAATAGGGAGGGTAGCACTGAAGCTTTCTTT
TRBJ1-3	-	TRBV10-3	few	CAISESISGNTIYF	TGTGCCATCAGTGAGTCGATATCGGGAAACACCATATATTTT
TRBJ2-5	-	TRBV25-1	-	CASSESIAVVETQYF	TGTGCCAGCAGTGAATCTATAGCAGTAGTGGAGACCCAGTACTTC
TRBJ2-7	TRBD2	TRBV7-9	-	CASSPWGASGYEQYF	TGTGCCAGCAGCCCATGGGGGGCTAGCGGGTACGAGCAGTACTTC
TRBJ2-1	-	TRBV7-9	few	CATPGRAEGNEQFF	TGTGCCACCCCGGGGAGAGCCGAGGGCAATGAGCAGTTCTTC
TRBJ2-5	-	TRBV24-1	-	CATTVTGQETQYF	TGTGCCACCACTGTGACAGGACAAGAGACCCAGTACTTC
TRBJ1-1	-	TRBV12-3/TRBV12-4	-	CASSWGYNRNTEAFF	TGTGCCAGCAGTTGGGGTTACAACCGGAACACTGAAGCTTTCTTT
TRBJ1-1	-	TRBV2	-	CASSEARGGEAFF	TGTGCCAGCAGTGAAGCTAGGGGAGGAGAAGCTTTCTTT
TRBJ2-3	TRBD1	TRBV28	-	CASSFRQGNTDTQYF	TGTGCCAGCAGTTTCCGACAGGGAAACACAGATACGCAGTATTTT
TRBJ2-4	TRBD2	TRBV20-1	-	CSALGLAGSDIQYF	TGCAGTGCTCTCGGACTAGCGGGGTCTGACATTCAGTACTTC
TRBJ1-6	-	TRBV3-1	-	CASSQSYSPLHF	TGTGCCAGCAGCCAATCATATTCACCCCTCCACTTT
TRBJ2-5	TRBD1	TRBV28	few	CASSLGKTGLETQYF	TGTGCCAGCAGTTTGGGGAAGACAGGGCTAGAGACCCAGTACTTC
TRBJ2-1	TRBD2	TRBV7-9	-	CASSFSGRSSYNEQFF	TGTGCCAGCAGCTTTAGCGGGAGGAGCTCCTACAATGAGCAGTTCTTC
TRBJ2-5	-	TRBV27	few	CASSLKGELQETQYF	TGTGCCAGCAGTTTAAAAGGGGAACTACAAGAGACCCAGTACTTC
TRBJ2-4	-	TRBV21-1	few	CASSKGTNRGHREMDIQYF	TGTGCCAGCAGCAAAGGAACCAACAGGGGCCACAGAGAGATGGACATTCAGTACTTC
TRBJ1-2	-	TRBV27	few	CASSWTPRTDLYGYTF	TGTGCCAGCAGTTGGACCCCGAGGACAGACCTCTATGGCTACACCTTC
TRBJ2-7	-	TRBV29-1	-	CSVEDGFSYEQYF	TGCAGCGTTGAAGATGGTTTCTCCTACGAGCAGTACTTC
TRBJ2-7	-	TRBV12-3/TRBV12-4	-	CASRARPYEQYF	TGTGCCAGCAGGGCAAGACCCTACGAGCAGTACTTC
TRBJ2-5	-	TRBV5-1	-	CASSLAEYVEETQYF	TGCGCCAGCAGCTTGGCCGAATATGTGGAAGAGACCCAGTACTTC
TRBJ1-4	TRBD1	TRBV28	-	CASHTTGVNEKLFF	TGTGCCAGCCATACCACAGGGGTTAATGAAAAACTGTTTTTT
TRBJ2-2	TRBD2	TRBV7-2	-	CASSLRSGGAGELFF	TGTGCCAGCAGCTTACGTAGCGGGGGGGCCGGGGAGCTGTTTTTT
TRBJ2-5	-	TRBV28	few	CASSSGDSPGSQYF	TGTGCCAGCAGCTCCGGAGACAGTCCAGGCTCCCAGTACTTC
TRBJ2-5	-	TRBV28	-	CASTPRVGETQYF	TGTGCCAGCACTCCCCGCGTGGGAGAGACCCAGTACTTC
TRBJ2-3	-	TRBV12-3/TRBV12-4	-	CASSIRDRFTDTQYF	TGTGCCAGCAGTATCCGGGACCGATTCACAGATACGCAGTATTTT
TRBJ2-7	TRBD1	TRBV5-4	-	CASSPNQRQGYEQYF	TGTGCCAGCAGCCCTAACCAGAGACAGGGATACGAGCAGTACTTC
TRBJ2-5	-	TRBV28	few	CASSPRGRGETQYF	TGTGCCAGCAGTCCCAGGGGTCGTGGTGAGACCCAGTACTTC
TRBJ2-3	TRBD1	TRBV29-1	-	CSVMDRALTDTQYF	TGCAGCGTGATGGACAGGGCACTCACAGATACGCAGTATTTT
TRBJ2-5	TRBD2	TRBV29-1	-	CSAQLANVKETQYF	TGCAGCGCTCAACTAGCGAACGTCAAAGAGACCCAGTACTTC
TRBJ2-5	-	TRBV29-1	-	CSVDFQGRLETQYF	TGCAGCGTTGACTTCCAGGGGAGGCTGGAGACCCAGTACTTC
TRBJ2-1	-	TRBV24-1	-	CATSDFSERPHNEQFF	TGTGCCACCAGTGATTTTTCAGAGAGACCCCACAATGAGCAGTTCTTC
TRBJ2-1	-	TRBV4-1	-	CASSFRPGAESYNEQFF	TGCGCCAGCAGCTTTCGACCCGGGGCGGAGTCCTACAATGAGCAGTTCTTC
TRBJ2-5	TRBD2	TRBV20-1	-	CSANYPTSGGAVETQYF	TGCAGTGCTAACTATCCGACTAGCGGGGGGGCCGTAGAGACCCAGTACTTC
TRBJ1-1	-	TRBV10-3	-	CAIREESMTEASF	TGTGCCATCCGAGAGGAGAGTATGACTGAAGCTTCCTTT
TRBJ2-2	-	TRBV6-2/TRBV6-3	-	CASSHGQTTRNTGELFF	TGTGCCAGCAGTCACGGACAAACAACTCGGAACACCGGGGAGCTGTTTTTT
TRBJ1-2	-	TRBV6-6	many	CASSPIGQKGYGYTF	TGTGCCAGCAGTCCCATTGGACAGAAGGGGTATGGCTACACCTTC
TRBJ2-4	-	TRBV4-3	few	CASSQELGAAKNIQYF	TGCGCCAGCAGCCAAGAGCTGGGCGCGGCCAAAAACATTCAGTACTTC
TRBJ1-4	-	TRBV6-6	-	CASSLRGADEKLFF	TGTGCCAGCAGTTTGCGGGGGGCTGATGAAAAACTGTTTTTT
TRBJ1-2	TRBD1	TRBV12-3/TRBV12-4	-	CASTEGQGYGYTF	TGTGCCAGCACCGAGGGACAGGGGTATGGCTACACCTTC